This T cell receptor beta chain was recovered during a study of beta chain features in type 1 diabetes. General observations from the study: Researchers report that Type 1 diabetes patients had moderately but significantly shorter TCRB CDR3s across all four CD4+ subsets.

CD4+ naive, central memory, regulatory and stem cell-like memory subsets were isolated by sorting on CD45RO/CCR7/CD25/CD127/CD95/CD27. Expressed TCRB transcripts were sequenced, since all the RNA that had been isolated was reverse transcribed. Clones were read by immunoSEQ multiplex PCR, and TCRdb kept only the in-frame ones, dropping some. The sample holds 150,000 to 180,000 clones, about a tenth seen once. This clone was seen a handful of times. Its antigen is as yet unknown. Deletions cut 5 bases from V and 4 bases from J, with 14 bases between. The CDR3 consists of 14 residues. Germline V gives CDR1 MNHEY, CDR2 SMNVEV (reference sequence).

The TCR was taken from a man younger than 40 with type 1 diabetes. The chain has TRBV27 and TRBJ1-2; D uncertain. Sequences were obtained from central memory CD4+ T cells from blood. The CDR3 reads CASSPYESSYGYTF. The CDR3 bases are TGTGCCAGCAGTCCGTACGAGTCGAGCTATGGCTACACCTTC.